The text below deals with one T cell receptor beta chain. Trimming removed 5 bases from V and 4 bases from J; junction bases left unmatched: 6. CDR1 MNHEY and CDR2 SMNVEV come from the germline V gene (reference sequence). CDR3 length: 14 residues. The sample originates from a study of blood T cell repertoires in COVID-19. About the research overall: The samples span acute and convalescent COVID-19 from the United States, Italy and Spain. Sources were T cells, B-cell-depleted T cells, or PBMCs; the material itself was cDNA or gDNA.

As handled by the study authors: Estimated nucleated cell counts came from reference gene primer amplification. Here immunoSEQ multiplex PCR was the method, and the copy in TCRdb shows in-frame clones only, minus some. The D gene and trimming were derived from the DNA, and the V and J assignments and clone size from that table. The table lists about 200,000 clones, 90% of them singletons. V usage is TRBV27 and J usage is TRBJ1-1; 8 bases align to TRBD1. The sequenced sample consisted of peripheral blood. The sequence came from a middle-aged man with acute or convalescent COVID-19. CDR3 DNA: TGTGCCAGCAGTGGGACAGGATGGGGCACTGAAGCTTTCTTT. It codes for CASSGTGWGTEAFF.